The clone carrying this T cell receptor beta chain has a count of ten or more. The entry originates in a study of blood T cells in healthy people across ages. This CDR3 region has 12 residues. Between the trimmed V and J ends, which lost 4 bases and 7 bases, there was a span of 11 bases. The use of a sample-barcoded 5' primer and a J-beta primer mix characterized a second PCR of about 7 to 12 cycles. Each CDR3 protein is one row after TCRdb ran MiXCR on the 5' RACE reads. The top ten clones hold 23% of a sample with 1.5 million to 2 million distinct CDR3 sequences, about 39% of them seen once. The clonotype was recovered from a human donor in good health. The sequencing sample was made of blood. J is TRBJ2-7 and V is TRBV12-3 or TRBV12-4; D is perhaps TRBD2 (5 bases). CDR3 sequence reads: CASSSRWREQYF. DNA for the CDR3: TGTGCCAGCAGTTCCCGATGGAGGGAGCAGTACTTC.